The clone carrying this T cell receptor (beta chain) came up many times. Its target is unknown. No treatment had been given to any patient before thyroid surgery. In the source study's methods: The study took CDR3 differences across clinicopathological groups and made a distant-metastasis classifier for papillary thyroid cancer from them. TCRdb re-called clones from the PCR reads using MiXCR. The V and J calls follow TCRdb's processing rather than the paper's. The sample carries 25,000 to 30,000 clones, 20% to 25% recorded once. This specimen belongs to a study of metastatic and nonmetastatic thyroid tumors. Study-level background: From malignant and benign thyroid patients, repertoires in blood and in tumor or nodule tissue were compared.

The CDR3 has 14 amino acids. V lost 5 bases and J 5 bases, leaving 15 bases between the germline ends. The study's findings and limits: When malignant thyroid tumors were compared with benign nodules, TCR beta diversity was reportedly significantly higher in the malignant tumors. This held in both blood and tumor samples.

This sequence originates from a male donor with papillary thyroid cancer or a benign thyroid nodule (not recorded which). Some clones in this sample may be carry-over from other donors' samples. Input material: blood. The rearrangement links TRBV12-3 or TRBV12-4 to TRBJ2-5; no firm D call. CDR3: CASSTTLSGETQYF. The CDR3 DNA sequence: TGTGCCAGCAGTACAACTTTAAGTGGCGAGACCCAGTACTTC.